These 14 T cell receptor beta chains were sequenced from one sample in a study of human T cells and chemical hapten exposure. MiXCR, applied by TCRdb to the RACE reads, yields one record per CDR3 protein. The table includes about 140,000 distinct CDR3 sequences, around 11% detected once. The time point is: patch test 2, 6 weeks after DPC sensitization. Sample treatment: therapeutic diphenylcyclopropenone sensitization with weekly scalp DPC. Sequenced here: whole blood, sampled in connection with sensitization to the hapten diphenylcyclopropenone (DPC). These receptors came from a woman between 45 and 60 years old with alopecia areata. Some clones in this sample may be carry-over from other donors' samples.

This clonotype was seen a few times. The genes are TRBV12-3 or TRBV12-4 and TRBJ1-3; TRBD1 matches 8 bases. V trimming: 8 bases; J trimming: 5 bases; junction bases outside the gene matches: 11. The CDR3 length is 15 residues. CDR3 in amino acids: CASGSSGGLRNTIYF. The DNA of the CDR3 is TGTGCCAGCGGGTCCTCAGGGGGCCTCCGAAACACCATATATTTT.

CDR3 sequence (DNA): TGTGCCAGCAGCGTAGCAGCCGAACAGCCCCAGCATTTT. Its protein product is CASSVAAEQPQHF. The gene calls are TRBV9 and TRBJ1-5; no clear D. From germline, CDR1 is SGDLS and CDR2 YYNGEE. The CDR3 consists of 13 residues. V shed 0 bases and J shed 7 bases, with 8 bases lying between them.

Ten or more counts support this clonotype. CDR3 DNA: TGTGCCAGCAGCTTGGCCGCCTCGTCGGGGGGAACTGAAGCTTTCTTT. Translation: CASSLAASSGGTEAFF. The V gene is TRBV7-8, the J gene TRBJ1-1; D may be TRBD1 (5 bases). Germline-derived CDR1 and CDR2 are SGHVS and FQNEAQ. V lost 3 bases to trimming and J lost 5 bases, with 19 bases between them. The CDR3 length is 16 residues.

The chain recombines TRBV6-2 or TRBV6-3 with TRBJ2-7; D is perhaps TRBD1 (6 bases). V gave up 2 bases and J gave up 3 bases, with 11 bases separating them. This CDR3 is 14 amino acids long. From germline, CDR1 is MNHEY and CDR2 SVGEGT. The CDR3 here is CASSYLLDSYEQYF. The DNA of the CDR3 is TGTGCCAGCAGTTACCTCCTGGACAGCTACGAGCAGTACTTC.

This clonotype was counted between two and nine times. The chain uses TRBV29-1 and TRBJ2-2, with D unclear. Per germline, CDR1 SQVTM and CDR2 ANQGSEA. V shed 4 bases and J shed 5 bases, with 11 bases lying between them. The CDR3 covers 13 residues. The DNA of the CDR3 is TGCAGCGTTGGGTGGTCTAGGACCGGGGAGCTGTTTTTT. It yields the protein CSVGWSRTGELFF.

This clonotype was seen at least ten times. CDR3 nucleotides: TGTGCCAGCAGCTTAGTGTCCAGGGCAGACGATGAGCAGTTCTTC. Encoded protein: CASSLVSRADDEQFF. This chain links TRBV7-2 with TRBJ2-1, with a tentative D call TRBD1 (5 bases). Per the germline V gene, CDR1 is SGHTA and CDR2 is FQGNSA. Trimming took off 1 base at V and 8 bases at J, with 15 bases between the two ends. This CDR3 region has 15 residues. Full variable domain (missing parts from reference TRBV7-2 and TRBJ2-1): GAGVSQSPSNKVTEKGKDVELRCDPISGHTALYWYRQSLGQGLEFLIYFQGNSAPDKSGLPSDRFSAERTGGSVSTLTIQRTQQEDSAVYLCASSLVSRADDEQFFGPGTRLTVL.

The chain uses TRBV14 and TRBJ1-2, with D perhaps TRBD1 (5 bases). Germline V gene sequence: CDR1 SGHDN, CDR2 FVKESK. CDR3 length: 13 residues. V was shortened by 2 bases and J by 7 bases, with 11 bases between the two germline ends. For the CDR3, the DNA is TGTGCCAGCAGCCAAACAGGAAGAGGTGGCTACACCTTC. Translating it yields CASSQTGRGGYTF.

This chain links TRBV29-1 with TRBJ1-3; no firm D call. The CDR3 spans 13 residues. Germline values: CDR1 SQVTM, CDR2 ANQGSEA. Between the trimmed V and J ends, which lost 5 bases and 0 bases, there was a span of 8 bases. The CDR3 here is CSVLQSSGNTIYF. CDR3 DNA sequence: TGCAGCGTTCTCCAGTCCTCTGGAAACACCATATATTTT. The variable domain in full, with the rest retrieved from reference TRBV29-1 and TRBJ1-3, is SAVISQKPSRDICQRGTSLTIQCQVDSQVTMMFWYRQQPGQSLTLIATANQGSEATYESGFVIDKFPISRPNLTFSTLTVSNMSPEDSSIYLCSVLQSSGNTIYFGEGSWLTVV.

This chain uses TRBV5-1 with TRBJ2-1; TRBD2 matches at 10 bases. Losses at the gene ends were 7 bases for V and 7 bases for J; bases not matched to a gene: 2. The CDR3 sequence is 12 residues long. In germline, CDR1 is SGHRS, CDR2 YFSETQ. The CDR3 DNA reads as TGCGCCAGCTCGACTAGCGGGAATGAGCAGTTCTTC. The encoded protein is CASSTSGNEQFF.

This clonotype was counted a few times. The V and J genes are TRBV11-2 and TRBJ2-7; 8 bases line up with TRBD1. CDR1 is SGHAT, CDR2 FQNNGV, per germline. With V trimmed by 7 bases and J by 4 bases, 9 bases remained unmatched. The length of the CDR3 is 14 residues. DNA for the CDR3: TGTGCCAGCACCCCTTGGACAGGGACTTACGAGCAGTACTTC. Translation gives CASTPWTGTYEQYF.

This clonotype occurred many times. The V gene is TRBV9, the J gene TRBJ1-3; 9 bases are shared with TRBD1. Per germline, CDR1 SGDLS and CDR2 YYNGEE. Trimming cost V 5 bases and J 0 bases; bases outside gene matches: 9. The CDR3 has 17 residues. The CDR3 region is CASSETTGGSSGNTIYF. The CDR3 DNA reads TGTGCCAGCAGTGAAACGACAGGGGGTAGCTCTGGAAACACCATATATTTT.

In its sample, this clonotype was seen a few times. The chain couples TRBV20-1 to TRBJ1-1; 9 nucleotides agree with TRBD1. CDR3 size: 14 residues. Germline CDR1 is DFQATT and CDR2 is SNEGSKA (reference sequence). The J segment lost 0 bases and the V segment lost 3 bases, leaving 2 bases of the junction unmatched. The CDR3 region has the DNA TGCAGTGCTAGGGACAGGGGTGTGAACACTGAAGCTTTCTTT. Its protein is CSARDRGVNTEAFF.

This clonotype has only a few counts. One end of the junction does not line up with germline, which may come from a read error. The rearrangement joins TRBV11-2 to TRBJ2-7; 8 nucleotides align to TRBD1. Germline V gene lookup returns CDR1 SGHAT and CDR2 FQNNGV. The CDR3 has 16 amino acids. The CDR3 DNA follows: TGTGCCAGCAGCTTAGATTCCGGGACAGGTTCCTACGGGCAGTACTTC. It encodes CASSLDSGTGSYGQYF.

This clonotype was detected a few times. V usage is TRBV12-3 or TRBV12-4 and J usage is TRBJ2-3; possible D gene TRBD1, 6 bases. The germline V and J ends were trimmed by 3 bases and 2 bases, with 12 bases remaining between them. This CDR3 has 15 residues. Here the CDR3 reads CASSFSDRNTDTQYF. CDR3 nucleotides: TGTGCCAGCAGTTTTTCCGACAGGAACACAGATACGCAGTATTTT.